A selection of T cell receptor beta chains follows, all from one sample in a study of T cells in Graves' hyperthyroidism and ophthalmopathy. Via MiXCR, TCRdb re-called the multiplex PCR reads, giving one row per CDR3 protein. The sample has 640,000 or so distinct CDR3 sequences; 14% are singletons. Material for sequencing was blood. The receptors derive from a woman between 18 and 29 years old with Graves' ophthalmopathy. The CDR3 runs from the conserved cysteine through the conserved F or W. D genes are given only for firm matches. Clone size is shown for a subset of rows, as once, few, many or a class of expanded clone.

d_gene: NA
j_gene: TRBJ2-1
abundance: many
v_gene: TRBV3-1
len: 17
CDR3nt: TGTGCCAGCAGCCTCAGGGGGTGGGGCGGGAGGTGGAATGAGCAGTTCTTC
CDR3aa: CASSLRGWGGRWNEQFF

d_gene: NA
j_gene: TRBJ1-4
abundance: few
v_gene: TRBV4-1
len: 14
CDR3nt: TGCGCCAGCAGCCAGCCCAGGGGAAGGGGAAAACTGTTTTTT
CDR3aa: CASSQPRGRGKLFF

d_gene: NA
j_gene: TRBJ2-7
abundance: many
v_gene: TRBV28
len: 15
CDR3nt: TGTGCCAGCAGTGCAGGGAGCTTAGGGTCCTACGAGCAGTACTTC
CDR3aa: CASSAGSLGSYEQYF

d_gene: TRBD2
j_gene: TRBJ2-5
abundance: many
v_gene: TRBV28
len: 17
CDR3nt: TGTGCCAGCAGTTTATCTCTTCGGGGGGATCCCCAAGAGACCCAGTACTTC
CDR3aa: CASSLSLRGDPQETQYF

d_gene: TRBD1
j_gene: TRBJ2-5
abundance: NA
v_gene: TRBV6-5
len: 14
CDR3nt: TGTGCCAGCAGTTACGCAGGGGGAAGAGAGACCCAGTACTTC
CDR3aa: CASSYAGGRETQYF

d_gene: NA
j_gene: TRBJ1-1
abundance: many
v_gene: TRBV2
len: 13
CDR3nt: TGTGCCAGCAGTGATAGCAGGGGCCCTGAAGCTTTCTTT
CDR3aa: CASSDSRGPEAFF

d_gene: NA
j_gene: TRBJ2-5
abundance: many
v_gene: TRBV30
len: 12
CDR3nt: TGTGCCTGGACCGGGAGCCGGGAGACCCAGTACTTC
CDR3aa: CAWTGSRETQYF

d_gene: TRBD1
j_gene: TRBJ2-7
abundance: NA
v_gene: TRBV9
len: 15
CDR3nt: TGTGCCAGCAGCGTAGAAGGGGGACAGGGTAGGGTGCAGTACTTC
CDR3aa: CASSVEGGQGRVQYF

d_gene: NA
j_gene: TRBJ1-2
abundance: many
v_gene: TRBV30
len: 15
CDR3nt: TGTGCCTGGAGTGTTGGGATAGGGGGAAACTATGGCTACACCTTC
CDR3aa: CAWSVGIGGNYGYTF

d_gene: NA
j_gene: TRBJ1-4
abundance: few
v_gene: TRBV5-8
len: 15
CDR3nt: TGTGCCAGCAGCTCCCCCGCAGGGGATGGTGAAAAACTGTTTTTT
CDR3aa: CASSSPAGDGEKLFF

d_gene: NA
j_gene: TRBJ2-7
abundance: NA
v_gene: TRBV4-1
len: 13
CDR3nt: TGCGCCAGCAGCCTCTACATCGGCTACGAGCAGTACTTC
CDR3aa: CASSLYIGYEQYF

d_gene: NA
j_gene: TRBJ1-1
abundance: NA
v_gene: TRBV9
len: 14
CDR3nt: TGTGCCAGCAGCGTAGTTGTGGGGGTCACTGAAGCTTTCTTT
CDR3aa: CASSVVVGVTEAFF

d_gene: NA
j_gene: TRBJ1-6
abundance: many
v_gene: TRBV6-6
len: 20
CDR3nt: TGTGCCAGCAGTTACTCATCGGTTAGCTGGGGGGGCCCTGATAATTCACCCCTCCACTTT
CDR3aa: CASSYSSVSWGGPDNSPLHF

d_gene: NA
j_gene: TRBJ2-2
abundance: many
v_gene: TRBV7-2
len: 16
CDR3nt: TGTGCCAGCAGCTTTCGAACACTACTAGTCCCCGGGGAGCTGTTTTTT
CDR3aa: CASSFRTLLVPGELFF

d_gene: NA
j_gene: TRBJ1-2
abundance: many
v_gene: TRBV12-3/TRBV12-4
len: 15
CDR3nt: TGTGCCAGCAGCCCCTCCTCGGGGGGCAACTATGGCTACACCTTC
CDR3aa: CASSPSSGGNYGYTF

d_gene: TRBD2
j_gene: TRBJ2-4
abundance: NA
v_gene: TRBV2
len: 15
CDR3nt: TGTGCCAGCAGTGAAGGTGGTCTAGCGGGAGAGATTCAGTACTTC
CDR3aa: CASSEGGLAGEIQYF

d_gene: NA
j_gene: TRBJ1-1
abundance: NA
v_gene: TRBV6-4
len: 14
CDR3nt: TGTGCCAGCAGTTACTCGGCGGCGAACACTGAAGCTTTCTTT
CDR3aa: CASSYSAANTEAFF

d_gene: TRBD2
j_gene: TRBJ2-1
abundance: NA
v_gene: TRBV20-1
len: 22
CDR3nt: TGCAGTGCTAGGAGGGACCGGTGGGGGAGGCTAGCGGGAGGGTCCTCCTACAATGAGCAGTTCTTC
CDR3aa: CSARRDRWGRLAGGSSYNEQFF

d_gene: NA
j_gene: TRBJ2-7
abundance: many
v_gene: TRBV6-6
len: 15
CDR3nt: TGTGCCAGCAGTTACGACCGACTTGGTTCGGGCGAGCAGTACTTC
CDR3aa: CASSYDRLGSGEQYF

d_gene: NA
j_gene: TRBJ2-7
abundance: few
v_gene: TRBV6-6
len: 15
CDR3nt: TGTGCCAGCAGTTACGCACCCGGTTACTCCTACGAGCAGTACTTC
CDR3aa: CASSYAPGYSYEQYF

d_gene: TRBD2
j_gene: TRBJ2-5
abundance: many
v_gene: TRBV11-2
len: 17
CDR3nt: TGTGCCAGCAGCTTACTAGCGGGAGGCATTGGAGACGAGACCCAGTACTTC
CDR3aa: CASSLLAGGIGDETQYF

d_gene: NA
j_gene: TRBJ2-1
abundance: many
v_gene: TRBV7-8
len: 16
CDR3nt: TGTGCCAGCAGCCCTATCGGCAGGCGTTCCTACAATGAGCAGTTCTTC
CDR3aa: CASSPIGRRSYNEQFF

d_gene: TRBD1
j_gene: TRBJ1-3
abundance: NA
v_gene: TRBV4-1
len: 18
CDR3nt: TGCGCCAGCAGCCAACCTCTCCCGGGACAGTTTCGGGGAAACACCATATATTTT
CDR3aa: CASSQPLPGQFRGNTIYF

d_gene: TRBD1
j_gene: TRBJ2-7
abundance: many
v_gene: TRBV27
len: 16
CDR3nt: TGTGCCAGCAGTTCCTCACGGGACAGCTTCCCCTACGAGCAGTACTTC
CDR3aa: CASSSSRDSFPYEQYF